These 21 T cell receptor beta chains were all obtained from the same sample, sequenced in a study of shared clonotypes between healthy human individuals. Using immunoSEQ multiplex PCR, the repertoire was profiled, and TCRdb retains in-frame clones only, with some absent. The sample yields 490,000 or so clones, 76% seen once. The sample consisted of PBMCs. These receptor sequences come from a middle-aged woman in good health. Some clones in this sample may be carry-over from other donors' samples.

V usage is TRBV11-2 and J usage is TRBJ1-3; perhaps TRBD1 as D (6 bases). CDR3 length equals 15 residues. Germline assignment: CDR1 SGHAT and CDR2 FQNNGV. The V end lost 5 bases, the J end lost 4 bases, and 15 bases lay between the germline ends. The DNA of the CDR3 is TGTGCCAGCAGCCGCTTACAGGGTAGAGGAAACACCATATATTTT. Translation: CASSRLQGRGNTIYF. The whole variable domain, remainder taken from reference TRBV11-2 and TRBJ1-3, is EAGVAQSPRYKIIEKRQSVAFWCNPISGHATLYWYQQILGQGPKLLIQFQNNGVVDDSQLPKDRFSAERLKGVDSTLKIQPAKLEDSAVYLCASSRLQGRGNTIYFGEGSWLTVV.

CDR3 protein: CASKPDRDSGNTIYF. For the CDR3, the DNA is TGTGCCAGTAAACCGGACAGGGACTCTGGAAACACCATATATTTT. The chain links TRBV19 to TRBJ1-3; 8 nucleotides align to TRBD1. Losses at the gene ends were 7 bases for V and 0 bases for J; bases not matched to a gene: 5. The CDR3 runs to 15 residues. CDR1 and CDR2 from the germline V gene are LNHDA and SQIVND (reference sequence).

V is TRBV5-4 and J is TRBJ2-2, with no clear D. Germline CDR1 is SGHNT and CDR2 is YYREEE (reference sequence). The CDR3 extends over 12 amino acids. V lost 1 base, J lost 6 bases, and 4 bases lay in between. Written as DNA, the CDR3 is TGTGCCAGCAGCTTGTACGCCGGGGAGCTGTTTTTT. Translating it yields CASSLYAGELFF.

Concerning this clone: A much larger clone is a single base away; this may be a read error. Other nucleotide sequences from this sample produce the same CDR3. This sequence joins TRBV7-3 and TRBJ1-1; unclear D gene. In germline, CDR1 is SGHTA, CDR2 FQGTGA. V was shortened by 0 bases and J by 2 bases, with 4 bases between the two germline ends. This CDR3 has 13 residues. The CDR3 protein is CASSLTGNTEAFF. The CDR3 region has the DNA TGTGCCAGCAGCTTAACAGGAAACACTGAAGCTTTCTTT.

The chain recombines TRBV7-2 with TRBJ2-4, with a possible D match to TRBD2 (5 bases). CDR3 length equals 13 residues. V was cut by 3 bases and J by 8 bases, with 11 bases left in between. Germline V gene sequence: CDR1 SGHTA, CDR2 FQGNSA. CDR3 loop: CASSFGGWDIQYF. The CDR3 DNA reads as TGTGCCAGCAGCTTCGGCGGGTGGGACATTCAGTACTTC.

This chain connects TRBV7-2 to TRBJ1-2, with D hard to call. Trimming shortened V by 5 bases and J by 3 bases, and 7 bases separated the two germline ends. This CDR3 region has 12 residues. Germline CDR1 and CDR2: SGHTA and FQGNSA. The CDR3 sequence: CASSPGDYGYTF. The CDR3 nucleotides are TGTGCCAGCAGCCCGGGAGACTATGGCTACACCTTC.

This chain uses TRBV15 with TRBJ2-5, with D maybe TRBD2 (6 bases). Germline V gives CDR1 LNHNV, CDR2 YYDKDF (reference sequence). V lost 0 bases and J lost 2, with 10 bases in between. This CDR3 comprises 15 residues. CDR3 in amino acids: CATSRDIGTQETQYF. The CDR3 DNA follows: TGTGCCACCAGCAGAGATATCGGGACTCAAGAGACCCAGTACTTC.

The genes are TRBV18 and TRBJ2-1; 9 bases fit TRBD1. Trimming cost V 6 bases and J 5 bases; bases outside gene matches: 11. Per the germline V gene, CDR1 is KGHSH and CDR2 is LQKENI. The CDR3 has 16 residues. The CDR3: CASSRPGQGPNNEQFF. The CDR3 DNA reads as TGTGCCAGCTCTCGGCCGGGACAGGGACCGAACAATGAGCAGTTCTTC.

This sequence joins TRBV28 and TRBJ2-2; D gene uncertain. Germline V gives CDR1 MDHEN, CDR2 SYDVKM. The V end lost 8 bases, the J end lost 0 bases, and 7 bases lay between the germline ends. This CDR3 spans 13 amino acids. CDR3 residues: CASPSSNTGELFF. CDR3 DNA sequence: TGTGCCAGCCCAAGCTCGAACACCGGGGAGCTGTTTTTT.

The V and J genes are TRBV5-1 and TRBJ2-7; D remains unclear. Germline V gene data show CDR1 as SGHRS and CDR2 as YFSETQ. V lost 4 bases to trimming and J lost 0 bases, with 14 bases between them. CDR3 length equals 15 residues. The CDR3 spells CASSLSYESSYEQYF. CDR3 coding DNA: TGCGCCAGCAGCCTCTCTTATGAGAGCTCCTACGAGCAGTACTTC.

V gene TRBV7-8 combines with J gene TRBJ2-6, with D tentatively TRBD1 (5 bases). V was trimmed by 5 bases and J by 4 bases, leaving 12 bases between them. The length of the CDR3 is 15 residues. Germline V lookup: CDR1 SGHVS, CDR2 FQNEAQ. This chain's CDR3 is CASSPLGVGANVLTF. The CDR3 DNA follows: TGTGCCAGCAGCCCCCTAGGGGTCGGGGCCAACGTCCTGACTTTC.

V is TRBV10-3 and J is TRBJ2-7; D is undetermined. The germline V gene encodes CDR1 ENHRY and CDR2 SYGVKD. V lost 7 bases and J 0 bases, leaving 10 bases between the germline ends. This CDR3 contains 13 residues. The CDR3 DNA reads TGTGCCATCATGGCCTCCCCCTCCTACGAGCAGTACTTC. Its protein product is CAIMASPSYEQYF.

The chain is built from TRBV6-6 and TRBJ2-5, with 14 bases aligning to TRBD2. V gave up 6 bases and J gave up 5 bases; unmatched junction bases: 8. CDR3 length equals 16 residues. The V gene's germline CDR1 is MNHNY and CDR2 SVGAGI (reference sequence). The CDR3 DNA reads as TGTGCCAGCAGGGGACTAGCGGGAGATCACCTGGAGACCCAGTACTTC. Its translation: CASRGLAGDHLETQYF.

This clone occurred many times. This chain uses TRBV7-8 with TRBJ1-1; TRBD1 might be the D (6 bases). The length of the CDR3 is 15 residues. V dropped 5 bases and J dropped 1 base, with 14 bases sitting between them. Germline lookup yields CDR1 SGHVS and CDR2 FQNEAQ. CDR3 region: CASSKDRSWNTEAFF. CDR3 coding DNA: TGTGCCAGCAGCAAAGACAGGAGCTGGAACACTGAAGCTTTCTTT.

This sequence joins TRBV7-9 and TRBJ1-3, with D possibly being TRBD1 (5 bases). The CDR3 is 17 residues long. Trimming cost V 1 base and J 0 bases, with 13 bases left between them. Germline CDR1 SEHNR, CDR2 FQNEAQ (reference sequence). The CDR3 sequence: CASSLVWETVSGNTIYF. The CDR3 region has the DNA TGTGCCAGCAGCTTAGTATGGGAGACAGTCTCTGGAAACACCATATATTTT. Combining the CDR3 with reference TRBV7-9 and TRBJ1-3 gives the whole variable domain DTGVSQNPRHKITKRGQNVTFRCDPISEHNRLYWYRQTLGQGPEFLTYFQNEAQLEKSRLLSDRFSAERPKGSFSTLEIQRTEQGDSAMYLCASSLVWETVSGNTIYFGEGSWLTVV.

As DNA, the CDR3 is TGTGCCAGCTCACCACTTCTGGACGGGGCAGGGGAGCAGTTCTTC. Encoded protein: CASSPLLDGAGEQFF. The chain uses TRBV18 and TRBJ2-1; perhaps D is TRBD1 or TRBD2 (5 bases each). The length of the CDR3 is 15 residues. Germline assignment: CDR1 KGHSH and CDR2 LQKENI. The germline V and J ends were trimmed by 1 base and 10 bases, with 17 bases remaining between them.

This chain links TRBV7-2 with TRBJ1-2; 7 bases match TRBD1. This CDR3 spans 15 amino acids. The V gene end was trimmed by 0 bases and the J gene end by 5 bases; junction bases not matched to a gene: 6. Per the germline V gene, CDR1 is SGHTA and CDR2 is FQGNSA. CDR3 sequence (DNA): TGTGCCAGCAGCTTAGCCAGACAGGGCCAGTATGGCTACACCTTC. Encoded protein: CASSLARQGQYGYTF.

This clone was recorded a few times. The gene calls are TRBV5-1 and TRBJ2-7; 12 bases are shared with TRBD2. This CDR3 has 16 amino acids. Looked up from germline, CDR1 is SGHRS and CDR2 is YFSETQ. V trimming: 2 bases; J trimming: 7 bases; junction bases outside the gene matches: 10. The CDR3 region is CASSLRTSGAGLEQYF. As DNA, the CDR3 is TGCGCCAGCAGCTTAAGGACTAGCGGGGCGGGGTTAGAGCAGTACTTC.

The chain has TRBV2 and TRBJ1-5, with 8 bases fitting TRBD1. Per germline, CDR1 SNHLY and CDR2 FYNNEI. V lost 5 bases to trimming and J lost 9 bases; unmatched junction nucleotides: 9. The CDR3 loop spans 14 amino acids. DNA of the CDR3: TGTGCCAGCAGTTTTGGACAGGGTGGGTCGCCCCAGCATTTT. Protein sequence: CASSFGQGGSPQHF. Combining the CDR3 with reference TRBV2 and TRBJ1-5 gives the whole variable domain EPEVTQTPSHQVTQMGQEVILRCVPISNHLYFYWYRQILGQKVEFLVSFYNNEISEKSEIFDDQFSVERPDGSNFTLKIRSTKLEDSAMYFCASSFGQGGSPQHFGDGTRLSIL.

V gene TRBV19 combines with J gene TRBJ1-2; TRBD1 agrees at 10 bases. The trim removed 4 bases at V and 0 bases at J, leaving 8 bases unmatched. The germline gives CDR1 LNHDA, CDR2 SQIVND (reference sequence). The CDR3 consists of 17 residues. CDR3 coding DNA: TGTGCCAGTAGTACCTCCCGGGACAGGGGATCTAACTATGGCTACACCTTC. Translation gives CASSTSRDRGSNYGYTF.

The chain joins TRBV5-1 to TRBJ2-3, with TRBD2 matching 10 bases. The CDR3 totals 16 residues. Germline V gene data show CDR1 as SGHRS and CDR2 as YFSETQ. V lost 1 base and J lost 4; bases outside the gene matches: 6. The CDR3 DNA follows: TGCGCCAGCAGCTTGCAGCTAGCGGGAGTCGCAGATACGCAGTATTTT. Its protein is CASSLQLAGVADTQYF. Together with reference TRBV5-1 and TRBJ2-3, the CDR3 gives the full variable domain: KAGVTQTPRYLIKTRGQQVTLSCSPISGHRSVSWYQQTPGQGLQFLFEYFSETQRNKGNFPGRFSGRQFSNSRSEMNVSTLELGDSALYLCASSLQLAGVADTQYFGPGTRLTVL.